This T cell receptor beta chain is from a study of T cells in localized non-small cell lung cancer. Assay: immunoSEQ multiplex PCR; the TCRdb copy retains only in-frame clones and omits some. The repertoire holds 70,000 to 95,000 clones, with more than 75% as singletons. Findings of the study overall: Multi-region tumor sequencing was not done, so intratumor heterogeneity could not be excluded.

As concerns this clone: Antigen unknown.

This CDR3 contains 15 residues. Germline V gene sequence: CDR1 SGHDT, CDR2 YYEEEE. With V trimmed by 0 bases and J by 5 bases, 5 bases remained unmatched. The chain combines TRBV5-6 with TRBJ2-1; 7 bases fit TRBD2. The sequence derives from a woman aged 40-69 years with stage II squamous cell lung carcinoma. The starting material was PBMCs, obtained before any cancer treatment. The DNA of the CDR3 is TGTGCCAGCAGCTTGGGGCTAGCGGTCGACAATGAGCAGTTCTTC. It translates to CASSLGLAVDNEQFF.